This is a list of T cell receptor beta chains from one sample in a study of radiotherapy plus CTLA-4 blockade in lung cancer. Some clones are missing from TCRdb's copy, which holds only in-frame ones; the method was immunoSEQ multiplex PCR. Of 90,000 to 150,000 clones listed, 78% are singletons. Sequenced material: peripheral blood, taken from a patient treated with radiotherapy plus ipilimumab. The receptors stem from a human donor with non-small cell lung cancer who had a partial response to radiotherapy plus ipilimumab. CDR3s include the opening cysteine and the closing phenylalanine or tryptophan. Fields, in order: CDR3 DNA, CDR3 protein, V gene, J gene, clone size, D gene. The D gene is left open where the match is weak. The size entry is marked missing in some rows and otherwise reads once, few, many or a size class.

CDR3nt: TGTGCCAGCAGCCTAGGGGACTATCAGCCCCAGCATTTT
CDR3aa: CASSLGDYQPQHF
v_gene: TRBV6-1
j_gene: TRBJ1-5
abundance: once
d_gene: NA

CDR3nt: TGCGCCAGCAGCCAAGATCATGACACAGGGGTAGGGACCGGGGAGCTGTTTTTT
CDR3aa: CASSQDHDTGVGTGELFF
v_gene: TRBV4-1
j_gene: TRBJ2-2
abundance: few
d_gene: TRBD1

CDR3nt: TGTGCCAGCACCCTGGACTTCTTGAACACCGGGGAGCTGTTTTTT
CDR3aa: CASTLDFLNTGELFF
v_gene: TRBV6-1
j_gene: TRBJ2-2
abundance: NA
d_gene: NA

CDR3nt: TGCGCCAGCAGCTCTGGCCTAGCGGGAGAGGATGAGCAGTTCTTC
CDR3aa: CASSSGLAGEDEQFF
v_gene: TRBV5-1
j_gene: TRBJ2-1
abundance: NA
d_gene: TRBD2

CDR3nt: TGTGCCAGCAGCAAGACAGGGGGCACTGAAGCTTTCTTT
CDR3aa: CASSKTGGTEAFF
v_gene: TRBV7-6
j_gene: TRBJ1-1
abundance: NA
d_gene: TRBD1

CDR3nt: TGTGCCAGCAGCTTATCTAATACTAATGAAAAACTGTTTTTT
CDR3aa: CASSLSNTNEKLFF
v_gene: TRBV5-4
j_gene: TRBJ1-4
abundance: NA
d_gene: NA

CDR3nt: TGCAGTGCTAGTCTTTCCTACGAGCAGTACTTC
CDR3aa: CSASLSYEQYF
v_gene: TRBV20-1
j_gene: TRBJ2-7
abundance: NA
d_gene: NA

CDR3nt: TGTGCCAGCAGCTTAAGCAGGTCCGGCTGGGGCTACACCTTC
CDR3aa: CASSLSRSGWGYTF
v_gene: TRBV7-8
j_gene: TRBJ1-2
abundance: once
d_gene: NA

CDR3nt: TGTGCCAGCAGTACCCAGGGACAGGGGCCCGCCTATGGCTACACCTTC
CDR3aa: CASSTQGQGPAYGYTF
v_gene: TRBV27
j_gene: TRBJ1-2
abundance: NA
d_gene: TRBD1

CDR3nt: TGTGCCAGCAGCTTGGGACAGGGGTTCAATGAGCAGTTCTTC
CDR3aa: CASSLGQGFNEQFF
v_gene: TRBV5-6
j_gene: TRBJ2-1
abundance: once
d_gene: TRBD1